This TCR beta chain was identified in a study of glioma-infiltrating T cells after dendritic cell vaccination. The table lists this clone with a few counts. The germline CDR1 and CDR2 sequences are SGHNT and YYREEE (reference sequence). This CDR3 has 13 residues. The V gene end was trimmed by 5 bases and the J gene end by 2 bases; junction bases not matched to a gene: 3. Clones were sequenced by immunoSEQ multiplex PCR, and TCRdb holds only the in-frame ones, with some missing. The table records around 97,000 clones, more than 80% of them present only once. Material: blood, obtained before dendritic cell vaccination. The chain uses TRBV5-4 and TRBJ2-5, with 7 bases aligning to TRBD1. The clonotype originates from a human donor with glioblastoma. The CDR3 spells CASSWDSQETQYF. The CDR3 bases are TGTGCCAGCAGTTGGGACAGTCAAGAGACCCAGTACTTC.